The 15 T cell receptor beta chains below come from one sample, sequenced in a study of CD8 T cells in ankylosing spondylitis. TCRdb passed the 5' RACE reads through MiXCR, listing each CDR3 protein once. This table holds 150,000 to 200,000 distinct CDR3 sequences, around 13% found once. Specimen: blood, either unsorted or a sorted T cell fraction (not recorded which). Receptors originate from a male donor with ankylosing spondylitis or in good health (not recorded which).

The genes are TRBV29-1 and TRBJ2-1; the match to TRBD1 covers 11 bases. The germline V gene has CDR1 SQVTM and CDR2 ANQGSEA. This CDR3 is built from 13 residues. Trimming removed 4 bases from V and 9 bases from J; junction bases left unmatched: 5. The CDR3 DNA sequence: TGCAGCGTTGCCTACGGGACAGGGGGTGAGCAGTTCTTC. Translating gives CSVAYGTGGEQFF.

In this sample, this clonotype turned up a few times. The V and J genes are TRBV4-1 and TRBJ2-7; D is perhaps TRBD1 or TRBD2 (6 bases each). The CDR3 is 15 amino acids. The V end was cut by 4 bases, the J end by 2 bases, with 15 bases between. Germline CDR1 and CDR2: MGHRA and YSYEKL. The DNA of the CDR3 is TGCGCCAGCAGCCCCGTCGGAGGGGGAACCTACGAGCAGTACTTC. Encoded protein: CASSPVGGGTYEQYF.

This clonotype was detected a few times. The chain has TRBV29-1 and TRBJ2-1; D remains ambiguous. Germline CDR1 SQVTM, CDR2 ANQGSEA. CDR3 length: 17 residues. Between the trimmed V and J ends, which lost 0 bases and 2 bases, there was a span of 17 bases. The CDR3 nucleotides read TGCAGCGTTGAAGATCCCCTAACATGGTCCACCTACAATGAGCAGTTCTTC. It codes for CSVEDPLTWSTYNEQFF.

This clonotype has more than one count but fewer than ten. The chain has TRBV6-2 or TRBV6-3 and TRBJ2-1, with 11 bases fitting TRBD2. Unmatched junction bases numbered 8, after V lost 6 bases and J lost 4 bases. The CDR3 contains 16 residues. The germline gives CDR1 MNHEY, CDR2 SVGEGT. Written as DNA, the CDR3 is TGTGCCAGCAGGCCACTAGCGGGGGAGAATTACAATGAGCAGTTCTTC. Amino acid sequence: CASRPLAGENYNEQFF.

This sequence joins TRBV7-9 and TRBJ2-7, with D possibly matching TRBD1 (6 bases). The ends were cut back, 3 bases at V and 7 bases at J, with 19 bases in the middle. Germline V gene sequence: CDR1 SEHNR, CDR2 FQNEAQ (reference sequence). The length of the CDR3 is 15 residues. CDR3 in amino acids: CASSFAGTPLWEQYF. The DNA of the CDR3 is TGTGCCAGCAGCTTCGCCGGGACACCTTTGTGGGAGCAGTACTTC.

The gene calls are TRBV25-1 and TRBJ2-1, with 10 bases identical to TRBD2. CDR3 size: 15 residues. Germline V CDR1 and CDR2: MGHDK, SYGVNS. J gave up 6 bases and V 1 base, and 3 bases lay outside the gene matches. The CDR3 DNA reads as TGTGCCAGCAGTGAATGGGCTAGCGGGAGCAATGAGCAGTTCTTC. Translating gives CASSEWASGSNEQFF.

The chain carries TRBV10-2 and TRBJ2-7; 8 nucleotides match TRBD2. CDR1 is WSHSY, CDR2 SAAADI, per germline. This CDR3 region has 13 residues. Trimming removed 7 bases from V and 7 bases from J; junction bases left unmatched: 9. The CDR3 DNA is TGCGCCAGCAAACTAGCGGTCTCGGGGGAGCAGTACTTC. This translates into CASKLAVSGEQYF.

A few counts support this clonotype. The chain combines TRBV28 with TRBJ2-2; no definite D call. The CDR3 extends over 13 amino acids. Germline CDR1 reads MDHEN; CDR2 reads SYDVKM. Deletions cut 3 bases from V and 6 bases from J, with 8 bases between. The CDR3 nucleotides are TGTGCCAGCAGTTTTGATTTGGCCGGGGAGCTGTTTTTT. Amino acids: CASSFDLAGELFF.

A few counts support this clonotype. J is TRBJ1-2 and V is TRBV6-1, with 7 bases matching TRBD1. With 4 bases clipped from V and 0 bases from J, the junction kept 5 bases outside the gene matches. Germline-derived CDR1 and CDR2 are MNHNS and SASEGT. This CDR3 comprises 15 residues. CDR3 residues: CASSGWTGSNYGYTF. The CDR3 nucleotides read TGTGCCAGCAGTGGCTGGACAGGATCTAACTATGGCTACACCTTC.

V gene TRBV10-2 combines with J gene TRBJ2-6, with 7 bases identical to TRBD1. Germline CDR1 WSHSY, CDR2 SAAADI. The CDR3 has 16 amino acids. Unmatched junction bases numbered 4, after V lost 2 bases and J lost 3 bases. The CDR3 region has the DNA TGCGCCAGCAGTGAGCCCGACAGGGATGGGGCCAACGTCCTGACTTTC. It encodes CASSEPDRDGANVLTF.

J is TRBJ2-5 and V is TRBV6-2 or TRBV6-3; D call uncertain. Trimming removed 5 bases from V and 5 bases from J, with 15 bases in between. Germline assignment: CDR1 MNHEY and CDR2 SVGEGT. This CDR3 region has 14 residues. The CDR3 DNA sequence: TGTGCCAGCAGTACCCCCGAAGGATTCGAGACCCAGTACTTC. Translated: CASSTPEGFETQYF.

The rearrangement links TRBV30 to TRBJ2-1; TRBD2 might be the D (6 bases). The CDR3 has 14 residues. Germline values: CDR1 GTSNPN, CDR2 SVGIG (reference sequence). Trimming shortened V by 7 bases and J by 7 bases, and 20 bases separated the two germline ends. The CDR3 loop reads CASSAGTGINEQFF. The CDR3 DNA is TGTGCCTCCTCCGCGGGAACTGGTATTAATGAGCAGTTCTTC. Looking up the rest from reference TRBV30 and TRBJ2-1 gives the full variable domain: SQTIHQWPATLVQPVGSPLSLECTVEGTSNPNLYWYRQAAGRGLQLLFYSVGIGQISSEVPQNLSASRPQDRQFILSSKKLLLSDSGFYLCASSAGTGINEQFFGPGTRLTVL.

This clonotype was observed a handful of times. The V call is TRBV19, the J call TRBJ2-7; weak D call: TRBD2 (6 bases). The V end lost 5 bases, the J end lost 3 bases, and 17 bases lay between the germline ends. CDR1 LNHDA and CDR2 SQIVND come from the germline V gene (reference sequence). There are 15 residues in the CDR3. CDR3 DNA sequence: TGTGCCAGTAGTGAGCTCTTCGGGGGAAGCTACGAGCAGTACTTC. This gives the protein CASSELFGGSYEQYF.

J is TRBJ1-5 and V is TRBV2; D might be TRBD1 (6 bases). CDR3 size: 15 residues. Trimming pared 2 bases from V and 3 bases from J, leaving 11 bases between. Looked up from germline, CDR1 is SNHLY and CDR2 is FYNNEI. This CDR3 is CASSEFGQNNQPQHF. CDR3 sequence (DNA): TGTGCCAGCAGTGAATTTGGACAGAACAATCAGCCCCAGCATTTT. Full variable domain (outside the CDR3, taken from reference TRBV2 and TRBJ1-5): EPEVTQTPSHQVTQMGQEVILRCVPISNHLYFYWYRQILGQKVEFLVSFYNNEISEKSEIFDDQFSVERPDGSNFTLKIRSTKLEDSAMYFCASSEFGQNNQPQHFGDGTRLSIL.

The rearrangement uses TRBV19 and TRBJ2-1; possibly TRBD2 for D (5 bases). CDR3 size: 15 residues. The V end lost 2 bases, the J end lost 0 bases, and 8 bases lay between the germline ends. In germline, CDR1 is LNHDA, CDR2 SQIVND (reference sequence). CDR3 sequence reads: CASSITGNSYNEQFF. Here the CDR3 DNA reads TGTGCCAGTAGTATAACGGGGAACTCCTACAATGAGCAGTTCTTC.